This T cell receptor beta chain was retrieved from a study of OX40 agonist ivuxolimab in advanced cancers. This table comes from immunoSEQ multiplex PCR, and its TCRdb copy is limited to in-frame clones, with some not included. The table records over 45,000 clones, roughly 92% of them present only once. Looked up from germline, CDR1 is SGHVS and CDR2 is FQNEAQ. The ends lost 8 bases at V and 9 bases at J; junction bases unmatched: 11. The CDR3 consists of 14 residues. The material sequenced was CD4+ or CD8+ T cells sorted from blood, taken in a trial of the OX40 agonist ivuxolimab. This sequence originates from an adult with an advanced solid tumor such as melanoma, head and neck, liver or kidney cancer. J is TRBJ2-1 and V is TRBV7-8, with 9 bases matching TRBD1. The CDR3 is CASALNRGRGEQFF. The DNA of the CDR3 is TGTGCCAGCGCTCTTAACAGGGGGCGTGGTGAGCAGTTCTTC.